These T cell receptor beta chains were read from a single sample in a study of blood T cells in healthy people across ages. TCRdb recomputed calls from the 5' RACE reads with MiXCR, one row per CDR3 protein. Of over a million distinct CDR3 sequences listed, 40% to 50% are singletons. Sequencing was done on a sample of blood. Source of these receptors: a woman between 55 and 75 years old in good health. CDR3s leave out the opening cysteine and the closing phenylalanine or tryptophan. A D gene is named only where the DNA matches it firmly.

TRBV6-1,TRBD2,TRBJ2-2,ASSEKAGGDGELF
TRBV12-3/TRBV12-4,TRBD1,TRBJ2-7,ASSLTGDSGYEQY
TRBV24-1,-,TRBJ2-1,ATSDLPLGVDYNEQF
TRBV12-3/TRBV12-4,-,TRBJ2-1,ASSLGTPHNEQF
TRBV9,TRBD2,TRBJ2-1,ASTRTSGRGEQF
TRBV9,-,-,ASSLDGAGKSETQY
TRBV20-1,TRBD2,TRBJ2-3,SASRTSGSTDTQY
TRBV19,TRBD1,TRBJ2-5,ASRITGTGQETQY
TRBV12-3/TRBV12-4,TRBD1,TRBJ2-1,ASSLIWDREVNEQF
TRBV28,-,TRBJ2-1,ASSLRLVTSNEQF
TRBV5-6,TRBD2,TRBJ2-3,ASSSTSGGDTQY
TRBV2,-,TRBJ1-2,TSSDPAYAYGYT
TRBV6-4,-,TRBJ2-7,ASGHHWQGPWEQY
TRBV20-1,-,TRBJ1-6,SAREMTPGVASPLH
TRBV7-2,-,TRBJ2-7,ASSYMGGGIYEQY
TRBV20-1,-,-,SARDPLGRPSYNEQY
TRBV20-1,TRBD2,TRBJ2-7,SASDVASGRYEQY
TRBV6-5,TRBD1,TRBJ1-2,ASSYTPGQGAPYDGYT
TRBV7-6,TRBD2,TRBJ2-7,ASSLGPTSGRRGSYEQY
TRBV7-6,TRBD2,TRBJ2-3,ASSPERAGVGRTDTQY
TRBV5-6,TRBD2,TRBJ2-3,ASSLDGWREEPDTQY
TRBV2,TRBD2,TRBJ2-7,ASGERESSYEQY
TRBV6-2/TRBV6-3,TRBD2,-,ASSYSGGKSYEQY
TRBV27,-,TRBJ2-5,ASSLSGPRVAQY
TRBV7-9,TRBD1,TRBJ2-3,ASPGQGASDTQY
TRBV2,-,TRBJ1-4,ASSEWEKLF
TRBV12-3/TRBV12-4,-,TRBJ1-5,ASSLNTYQPQH
TRBV6-5,-,TRBJ1-1,ASSYSMTMNTEAF
TRBV29-1,TRBD2,TRBJ2-5,SVDGTSGRFRQETQY
TRBV27,-,-,ASSLFIGRKAYEQY
TRBV27,TRBD1,TRBJ1-6,ASSRSGQAYNSPLH
TRBV3-1,TRBD1,TRBJ2-3,ASSQDRQGIEVDTQY
TRBV29-1,TRBD2,TRBJ2-7,SVARGGYEQY
TRBV14,-,TRBJ2-7,ASSPGRAPTYEQY
TRBV14,TRBD1,TRBJ1-2,ASSHGTGCGYT
TRBV12-3/TRBV12-4,-,TRBJ2-1,ASSLFTGEGNEQF
TRBV7-9,-,TRBJ2-1,ASSSKGLEGNEQF
TRBV25-1,TRBD1,TRBJ1-2,ASSGQGWGYGYT
TRBV15,-,TRBJ2-3,ATSREGARVGDTQY
TRBV5-1,TRBD1,TRBJ2-7,ARPGQGYEQY